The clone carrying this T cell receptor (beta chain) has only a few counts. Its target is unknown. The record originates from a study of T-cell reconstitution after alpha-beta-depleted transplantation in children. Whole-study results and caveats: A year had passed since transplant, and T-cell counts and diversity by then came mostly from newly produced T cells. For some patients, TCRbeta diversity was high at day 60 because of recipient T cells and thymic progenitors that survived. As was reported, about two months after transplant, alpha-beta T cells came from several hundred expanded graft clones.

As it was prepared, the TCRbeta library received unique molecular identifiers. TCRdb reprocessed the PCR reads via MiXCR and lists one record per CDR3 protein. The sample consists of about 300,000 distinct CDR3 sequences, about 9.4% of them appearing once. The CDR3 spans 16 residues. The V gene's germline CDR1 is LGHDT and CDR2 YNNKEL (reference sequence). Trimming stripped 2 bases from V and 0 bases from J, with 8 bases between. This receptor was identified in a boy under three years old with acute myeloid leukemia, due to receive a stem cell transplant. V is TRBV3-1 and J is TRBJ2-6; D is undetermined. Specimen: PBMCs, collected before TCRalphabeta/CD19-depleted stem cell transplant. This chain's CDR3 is CASSQSPSSGANVLTF. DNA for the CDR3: TGTGCCAGCAGCCAATCCCCTTCCTCTGGGGCCAACGTCCTGACTTTC.